A single sample is the source of the 25 T cell receptor beta chains below, sequenced in a study of T cell repertoires in cytomegalovirus infection (dated by TCRdb to the late 2010s). TCRdb records Illumina HiSeq 1500 as the sequencer. The public reads were reanalyzed by TCRdb: fastp trimming at Q25, MiXCR alignment, in-frame beta chains only. For every CDR3 protein sequence, its rows merge into one entry that carries the most common genes and DNA. This sample is represented by roughly 300,000 distinct CDR3 sequences; around 25% of them were singletons. The ten top clones hold about 15% of the sample. Material for sequencing was PBMCs. The receptors were sampled from a human donor in good health (CMV status not recorded). Some clones in this sample may be carry-over from other donors' samples.

In this sample, this clonotype turned up a few times. The chain carries TRBV19 and TRBJ1-5; 10 bases fit TRBD1. V lost 5 bases, J lost 9 bases, and 10 bases stayed unmatched. Per germline, CDR1 LNHDA and CDR2 SQIVND (reference sequence). The CDR3 length is 15 residues. The CDR3, as DNA: TGTGCCAGTAGTCAGGACAGGGGGTCCTTTAGGCCCCAGCATTTT. Amino acid sequence: CASSQDRGSFRPQHF.

The table lists this clonotype with many counts. The genes are TRBV7-2 and TRBJ1-1; D is possibly TRBD1 (5 bases). Trimming removed 2 bases at V and 3 bases at J, with 13 bases between. The CDR3 has 15 residues. CDR1 SGHTA and CDR2 FQGNSA come from the germline V gene. The CDR3 protein is CASSLTGPGDTEAFF. The CDR3 DNA sequence: TGTGCCAGCAGCTTAACAGGTCCCGGGGACACTGAAGCTTTCTTT. Drawing the rest from reference TRBV7-2 and TRBJ1-1, the complete variable domain is GAGVSQSPSNKVTEKGKDVELRCDPISGHTALYWYRQSLGQGLEFLIYFQGNSAPDKSGLPSDRFSAERTGGSVSTLTIQRTQQEDSAVYLCASSLTGPGDTEAFFGQGTRLTVV.

The chain combines TRBV7-2 with TRBJ1-6; unclear D gene. V dropped 1 base and J dropped 9 bases, with 7 bases sitting between them. Germline CDR1 is SGHTA and CDR2 is FQGNSA. The CDR3 has 13 amino acids. CDR3 protein: CASSLGGVSPLHF. The CDR3 DNA follows: TGTGCCAGCAGCTTAGGCGGGGTTTCACCCCTCCACTTT.

Ten or more counts support this clonotype. The chain recombines TRBV7-9 with TRBJ2-1; 8 bases align to TRBD1. V dropped 8 bases and J dropped 2; count of bases not matched to a gene: 2. The CDR3 is made up of 13 amino acids. Germline CDR1 SEHNR, CDR2 FQNEAQ (reference sequence). CDR3 nucleotides: TGTGCCAGCGTGGGACAGGCCTACAATGAGCAGTTCTTC. It is translated as CASVGQAYNEQFF.

This clonotype has only a few counts. The genes are TRBV12-3 or TRBV12-4 and TRBJ2-1; TRBD1 matches at 7 bases. The CDR3 runs to 14 residues. J lost 7 bases, V lost 7 bases, and 10 bases had no gene match. The CDR3 spells CASISTGNRNEQFF. DNA for the CDR3: TGTGCCAGCATCTCGACAGGGAACCGAAATGAGCAGTTCTTC.

In this sample, this clonotype turned up many times. The CDR3 DNA reads as TGTGCCAGCAGGAAGACAGGGGACACAGATACGCAGTATTTT. It is translated as CASRKTGDTDTQYF. This chain links TRBV7-6 with TRBJ2-3; 8 nucleotides agree with TRBD1. The CDR3 sequence is 14 residues long. The V gene end was trimmed by 6 bases and the J gene end by 2 bases; junction bases not matched to a gene: 4. CDR1 SGHVS and CDR2 FNYEAQ come from the germline V gene.

The gene calls are TRBV9 and TRBJ1-5; D might be TRBD1 (6 bases). Germline V gene sequence: CDR1 SGDLS, CDR2 YYNGEE. Between the trimmed V and J ends, which lost 3 bases and 2 bases, there was a span of 12 bases. CDR3 size: 15 residues. Written as DNA, the CDR3 is TGTGCCAGCAGCGCGAGGGGGGGGGGCAATCAGCCCCAGCATTTT. Translation gives CASSARGGGNQPQHF.

There are many counts of this clonotype. This CDR3 is CSAIVAGPNEQFF. CDR3 bases: TGCAGTGCCATCGTAGCGGGGCCTAATGAGCAGTTCTTC. The chain uses TRBV20-1 and TRBJ2-1; TRBD2 agrees at 8 bases. CDR1 and CDR2 (germline): DFQATT, SNEGSKA (reference sequence). This CDR3 comprises 13 residues. Trimming took 6 bases from V and 7 from J; bases not matched to a gene: 8.

This chain connects TRBV7-3 to TRBJ2-5; 15 nucleotides align to TRBD2. The V segment lost 5 bases and the J segment 5 bases; nucleotides outside the gene matches: 9. The CDR3 is made up of 17 amino acids. Looked up from germline, CDR1 is SGHTA and CDR2 is FQGTGA. The CDR3 here is CASSPGLAGGKWETQYF. CDR3 coding DNA: TGTGCCAGCAGCCCGGGACTAGCGGGGGGCAAGTGGGAGACCCAGTACTTC.

The V and J genes are TRBV5-3 and TRBJ2-1; TRBD1 might be the D (6 bases). TRBV5-3 is filed as an ORF, its function uncertain. The CDR3 is 15 residues long. Trimming stripped 4 bases from V and 6 bases from J, with 17 bases between. The CDR3 protein is CARSIPQGIINEQFF. The CDR3, as DNA: TGTGCCAGAAGCATCCCACAGGGTATCATCAATGAGCAGTTCTTC.

The V and J genes are TRBV28 and TRBJ1-6; weak D call: TRBD1 (5 bases). V lost 11 bases, J lost 9 bases, and 23 bases lay in between. The CDR3 sequence is 15 residues long. The V gene's germline CDR1 is MDHEN and CDR2 SYDVKM. CDR3 sequence (DNA): TGTGCCGGGAGGGGCCAAAACACTCTCAGTTCACCCCTCCACTTT. Its protein product is CAGRGQNTLSSPLHF.

This clonotype turned up a few times. V is TRBV7-2 and J is TRBJ2-3; 8 positions agree with TRBD2. V lost 3 bases, J lost 4 bases, and 6 bases stayed unmatched. The CDR3 runs to 15 residues. Germline CDR1 and CDR2: SGHTA and FQGNSA. The CDR3 coding sequence is TGTGCCAGCAGCTTTTCGGGGGGGCTGTCAGATACGCAGTATTTT. This gives the protein CASSFSGGLSDTQYF. The entire variable domain, with the rest obtained from reference TRBV7-2 and TRBJ2-3, is as follows: GAGVSQSPSNKVTEKGKDVELRCDPISGHTALYWYRQSLGQGLEFLIYFQGNSAPDKSGLPSDRFSAERTGGSVSTLTIQRTQQEDSAVYLCASSFSGGLSDTQYFGPGTRLTVL.

The chain carries TRBV27 and TRBJ2-7; unclear D gene. CDR1 and CDR2 (germline): MNHEY, SMNVEV (reference sequence). The CDR3 length is 14 residues. V was trimmed by 1 base and J by 3 bases, leaving 10 bases between them. This CDR3 reads CASSLLGGFYEQYF. CDR3 in DNA: TGTGCCAGCAGTTTATTAGGTGGTTTCTACGAGCAGTACTTC.

The chain uses TRBV23-1 and TRBJ2-2; a weak D match, TRBD2 (5 bases). TRBV23-1 belongs to the ORF category, with a function that is uncertain. Trimming stripped 0 bases from V and 5 bases from J, with 7 bases between. There are 14 residues in the CDR3. CDR3 loop: CASSQSPGTGELFF. The CDR3 DNA sequence: TGCGCCAGCAGTCAATCGCCGGGGACCGGGGAGCTGTTTTTT.

The chain has TRBV5-1 and TRBJ1-4; 9 bases match TRBD1. The CDR3 is made up of 17 amino acids. Germline assignment: CDR1 SGHRS and CDR2 YFSETQ. J lost 5 bases, V lost 0 bases, and 8 bases had no gene match. CDR3 in amino acids: CASSLGFGTGLNEKLFF. The DNA of the CDR3 is TGCGCCAGCAGCTTGGGGTTCGGGACAGGGCTCAATGAAAAACTGTTTTTT.

V usage is TRBV11-2 and J usage is TRBJ2-2; D gene ambiguous. V was trimmed by 1 base and J by 7 bases, leaving 19 bases between them. The germline CDR1 and CDR2 sequences are SGHAT and FQNNGV. CDR3 length equals 17 residues. DNA of the CDR3: TGTGCCAGCAGCTTAGTTATGAAACCAGGCGTTCACGGGGAGCTGTTTTTT. Protein: CASSLVMKPGVHGELFF. Full variable domain (missing parts from reference TRBV11-2 and TRBJ2-2): EAGVAQSPRYKIIEKRQSVAFWCNPISGHATLYWYQQILGQGPKLLIQFQNNGVVDDSQLPKDRFSAERLKGVDSTLKIQPAKLEDSAVYLCASSLVMKPGVHGELFFGEGSRLTVL.

This clonotype occurred once. This sequence joins TRBV7-6 and TRBJ2-7; a weak D match, TRBD2 (5 bases). Germline V gene lookup returns CDR1 SGHVS and CDR2 FNYEAQ. The CDR3 length is 14 residues. Trimming took 2 bases from V and 4 from J, leaving 12 bases between them. This chain's CDR3 is CASSLWGETYEQYF. CDR3 DNA sequence: TGTGCCAGCAGCTTATGGGGAGAAACTTACGAGCAGTACTTC.

The rearrangement links TRBV7-3 to TRBJ2-5; D gene ambiguous. V lost 2 bases, J lost 0 bases, and 10 bases lay in between. Germline V CDR1 and CDR2: SGHTA, FQGTGA. The CDR3 runs 15 residues. This chain's CDR3 is CASSLRVTYQETQYF. The CDR3 DNA reads TGTGCCAGCAGCTTACGGGTGACGTACCAAGAGACCCAGTACTTC.

CDR3 in amino acids: CSARLAGGPGYGTQYF. In DNA form, the CDR3 reads TGCAGTGCTAGGCTAGCGGGGGGGCCAGGGTACGGGACCCAGTACTTC. This chain links TRBV20-1 with TRBJ2-5, with 12 bases identical to TRBD2. The CDR3 spans 16 residues. From germline, CDR1 is DFQATT and CDR2 SNEGSKA (reference sequence). V lost 3 bases and J lost 7; bases outside the gene matches: 12.

This clonotype was counted only a few times. V and J are TRBV28 and TRBJ1-3, with D unresolved. Germline CDR1 is MDHEN and CDR2 is SYDVKM. The CDR3 sequence is 14 residues long. With 3 bases removed from V and 4 bases from J, the gap between germline ends came to 10 bases. CDR3 nucleotides: TGTGCCAGCAGTTTGTTTGGAACCGGAAACACCATATATTTT. Translating it yields CASSLFGTGNTIYF.

This rearrangement joins TRBV20-1 to TRBJ2-7; the match to TRBD2 covers 7 bases. Germline V gene data show CDR1 as DFQATT and CDR2 as SNEGSKA (reference sequence). The V gene end was trimmed by 3 bases and the J gene end by 2 bases; junction bases not matched to a gene: 7. The length of the CDR3 is 14 residues. In nucleotides, the CDR3 is TGCAGTGCTAGTCTCCTAGCGGAACCCTACGAGCAGTACTTC. Encoded protein: CSASLLAEPYEQYF.

There are a few counts of this clonotype. The chain uses TRBV28 and TRBJ1-6; D gene uncertain. Germline values: CDR1 MDHEN, CDR2 SYDVKM. The V gene lost 3 bases and the J gene lost 9 bases, with 9 bases spanning the gap. There are 13 residues in the CDR3. For the CDR3, the DNA is TGTGCCAGCAGTTTTGGAGTTACTTCACCCCTCCACTTT. It is translated as CASSFGVTSPLHF.

The chain employs TRBV28 and TRBJ1-5; D not certain. CDR1 and CDR2 (germline): MDHEN, SYDVKM. The CDR3 runs to 12 residues. V was pared by 4 bases and J by 6 bases, with 7 bases between. CDR3 amino acids: CASSSPTQPQHF. The DNA of the CDR3 is TGTGCCAGCAGTTCCCCGACTCAGCCCCAGCATTTT.

This clonotype was detected only a few times. CDR3 region: CASRDRFNTEAFF. Written as DNA, the CDR3 is TGTGCCAGCAGGGACAGATTCAACACTGAAGCTTTCTTT. The rearrangement joins TRBV2 to TRBJ1-1; tentative D call: TRBD1 (6 bases). There are 13 residues in the CDR3. V was pared by 6 bases and J by 2 bases, with 10 bases between. Germline assignment: CDR1 SNHLY and CDR2 FYNNEI.

This clonotype was seen a handful of times. J is TRBJ2-1 and V is TRBV5-1, with TRBD2 as a possible D gene (6 bases). The V gene lost 0 bases and the J gene lost 0 bases, with 10 bases spanning the gap. The length of the CDR3 is 16 residues. The germline gives CDR1 SGHRS, CDR2 YFSETQ. The CDR3 region has the DNA TGCGCCAGCAGCTTGGAGGCCGGGAGCTCCTACAATGAGCAGTTCTTC. It codes for CASSLEAGSSYNEQFF. The full variable domain, with the rest looked up from reference TRBV5-1 and TRBJ2-1, is KAGVTQTPRYLIKTRGQQVTLSCSPISGHRSVSWYQQTPGQGLQFLFEYFSETQRNKGNFPGRFSGRQFSNSRSEMNVSTLELGDSALYLCASSLEAGSSYNEQFFGPGTRLTVL.